This T cell receptor (beta chain) stems from a study of radiotherapy plus CTLA-4 blockade in lung cancer. This CDR3 contains 13 residues. V gave up 4 bases and J gave up 8 bases; unmatched junction bases: 4. In germline, CDR1 is SGHVS, CDR2 FNYEAQ. Produced via immunoSEQ multiplex PCR; TCRdb's table is partial and in-frame only. The sample includes tens of thousands of clones, around 87% of them seen just once. This rearrangement joins TRBV7-6 to TRBJ2-4; the match to TRBD1 covers 8 bases. The source is a human donor with non-small cell lung cancer that progressed on radiotherapy plus ipilimumab. Here the sequenced sample was peripheral blood, taken from a patient treated with radiotherapy plus ipilimumab. CDR3 loop: CASSYGQGDIQYF. CDR3 in DNA: TGTGCCAGCAGCTATGGACAGGGCGACATTCAGTACTTC.